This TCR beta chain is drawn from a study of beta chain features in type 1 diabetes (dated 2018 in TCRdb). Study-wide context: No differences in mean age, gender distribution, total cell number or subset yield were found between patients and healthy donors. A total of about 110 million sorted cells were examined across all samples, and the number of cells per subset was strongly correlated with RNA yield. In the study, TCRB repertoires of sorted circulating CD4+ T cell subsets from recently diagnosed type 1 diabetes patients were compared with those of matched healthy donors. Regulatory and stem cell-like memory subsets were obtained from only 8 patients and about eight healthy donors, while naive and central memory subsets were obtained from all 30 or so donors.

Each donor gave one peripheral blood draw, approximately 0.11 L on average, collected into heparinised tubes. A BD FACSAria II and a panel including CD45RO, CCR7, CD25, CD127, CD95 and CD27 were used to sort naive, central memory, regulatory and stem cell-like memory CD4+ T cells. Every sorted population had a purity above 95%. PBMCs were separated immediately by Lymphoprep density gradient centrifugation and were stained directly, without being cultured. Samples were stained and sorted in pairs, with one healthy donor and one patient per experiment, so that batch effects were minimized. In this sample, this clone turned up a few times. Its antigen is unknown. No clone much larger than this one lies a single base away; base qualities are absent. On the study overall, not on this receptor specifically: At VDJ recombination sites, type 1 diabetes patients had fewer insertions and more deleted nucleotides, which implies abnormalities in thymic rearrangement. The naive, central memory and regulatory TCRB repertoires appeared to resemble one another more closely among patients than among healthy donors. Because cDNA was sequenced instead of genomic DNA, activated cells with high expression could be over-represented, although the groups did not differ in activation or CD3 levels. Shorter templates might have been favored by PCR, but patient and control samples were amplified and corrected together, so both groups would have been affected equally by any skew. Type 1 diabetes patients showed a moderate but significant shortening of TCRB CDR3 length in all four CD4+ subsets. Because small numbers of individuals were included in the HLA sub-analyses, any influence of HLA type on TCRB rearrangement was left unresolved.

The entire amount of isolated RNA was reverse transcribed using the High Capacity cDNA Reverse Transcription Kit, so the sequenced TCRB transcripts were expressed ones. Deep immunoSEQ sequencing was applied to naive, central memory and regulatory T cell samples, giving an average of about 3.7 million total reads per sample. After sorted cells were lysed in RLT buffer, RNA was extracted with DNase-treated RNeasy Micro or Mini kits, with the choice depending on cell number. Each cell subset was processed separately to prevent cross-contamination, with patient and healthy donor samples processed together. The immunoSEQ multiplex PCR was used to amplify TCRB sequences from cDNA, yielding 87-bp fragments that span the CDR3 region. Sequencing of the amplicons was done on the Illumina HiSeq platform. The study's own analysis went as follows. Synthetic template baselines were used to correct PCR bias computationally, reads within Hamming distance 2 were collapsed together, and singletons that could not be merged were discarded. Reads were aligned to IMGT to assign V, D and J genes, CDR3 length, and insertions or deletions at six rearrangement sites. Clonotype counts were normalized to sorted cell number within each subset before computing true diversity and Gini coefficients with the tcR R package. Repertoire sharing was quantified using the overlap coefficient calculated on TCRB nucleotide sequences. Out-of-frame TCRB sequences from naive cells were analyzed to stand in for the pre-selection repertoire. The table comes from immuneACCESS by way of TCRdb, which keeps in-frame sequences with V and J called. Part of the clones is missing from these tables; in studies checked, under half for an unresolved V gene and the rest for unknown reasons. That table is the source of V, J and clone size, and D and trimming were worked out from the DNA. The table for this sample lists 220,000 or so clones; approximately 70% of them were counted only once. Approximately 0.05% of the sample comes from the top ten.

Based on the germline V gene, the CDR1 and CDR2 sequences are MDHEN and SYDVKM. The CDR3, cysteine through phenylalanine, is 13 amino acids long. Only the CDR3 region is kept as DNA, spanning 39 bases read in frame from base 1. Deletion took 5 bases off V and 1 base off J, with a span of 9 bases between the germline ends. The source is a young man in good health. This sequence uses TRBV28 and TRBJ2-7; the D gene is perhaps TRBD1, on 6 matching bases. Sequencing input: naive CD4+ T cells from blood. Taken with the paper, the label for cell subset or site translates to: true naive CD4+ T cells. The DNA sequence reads TGTGCCAGCAGTCAGACAGGATCCTACGAGCAGTACTTC. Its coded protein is CASSQTGSYEQYF.